Below, 21 T cell receptor beta chains from the same sample are listed, as sequenced in a study of control samples from healthy donors and cancer patients. TCRdb keeps only in-frame clones here, not all; method: immunoSEQ multiplex PCR. The sample contains about 40,000 clones, roughly nine tenths of which appear only once. Sequencing used blood. These receptors were taken from a woman aged 45-65 years in good health.

The J gene is TRBJ1-1, the V gene TRBV7-2; no clear D gene. V shed 2 bases and J shed 6 bases, with 4 bases lying between them. CDR1 is SGHTA and CDR2 is FQGNSA in the germline V gene. The length of the CDR3 is 11 residues. The CDR3 region is CASSLISEAFF. Written as DNA, the CDR3 is TGTGCCAGCAGCTTAATCTCTGAAGCTTTCTTT.

CDR3 DNA sequence: TGTGCCAGCAGCTTAGCTGTCGTTTACGATACGCAGTATTTT. This sequence encodes CASSLAVVYDTQYF. The chain employs TRBV7-2 and TRBJ2-3; D gene uncertain. Germline V gene lookup returns CDR1 SGHTA and CDR2 FQGNSA. The CDR3 sequence is 14 residues long. The ends were cut back, 0 bases at V and 6 bases at J, with 10 bases in the middle.

The genes are TRBV18 and TRBJ1-2, with 10 bases aligning to TRBD1. The germline CDR1 and CDR2 sequences are KGHSH and LQKENI. With V trimmed by 3 bases and J by 10 bases, 5 bases remained unmatched. The CDR3 runs to 13 residues. The CDR3 protein is CASSPLDRGPYTF. CDR3 sequence (DNA): TGTGCCAGCTCACCCTTAGACAGGGGGCCCTACACCTTC.

This clone was found once. The chain couples TRBV29-1 to TRBJ2-2; TRBD2 agrees at 10 bases. The length of the CDR3 is 16 residues. CDR1 is SQVTM and CDR2 is ANQGSEA in the germline V gene. V was pared by 7 bases and J by 2 bases, with 10 bases of the junction left unmatched. As DNA, the CDR3 is TGCAGCGCCAGACGAACTAGCGGGACAAACACCGGGGAGCTGTTTTTT. Amino acid sequence: CSARRTSGTNTGELFF.

V is TRBV7-9 and J is TRBJ1-2; a possible D gene is TRBD1 (5 bases). The germline gives CDR1 SEHNR, CDR2 FQNEAQ (reference sequence). The germline V and J ends were trimmed by 5 bases and 6 bases, with 13 bases remaining between them. This CDR3 has 13 residues. The CDR3: CASSRGGGDGYTF. Written as DNA, the CDR3 is TGTGCCAGCAGCCGGGGGGGAGGAGATGGCTACACCTTC.

The chain links TRBV18 to TRBJ2-3; 9 positions match TRBD1. Trimming at V came to 1 base and at J to 1 base, leaving 6 bases not matched to a gene. There are 17 residues in the CDR3. The germline V gene has CDR1 KGHSH and CDR2 LQKENI. CDR3 region: CASSPLPQGAGTDTQYF. The CDR3 nucleotides are TGTGCCAGCTCACCACTACCACAGGGGGCGGGCACAGATACGCAGTATTTT.

The chain is built from TRBV6-5 and TRBJ2-7; D possibly corresponds to TRBD2 (7 bases). CDR3 length equals 13 residues. The ends were cut back, 5 bases at V and 2 bases at J, with 10 bases in the middle. In germline, CDR1 is MNHEY, CDR2 SVGAGI. CDR3 sequence reads: CASSRGGPYEQYF. DNA of the CDR3: TGTGCCAGCAGTCGCGGGGGCCCCTACGAGCAGTACTTC.

The rearrangement joins TRBV28 to TRBJ2-7; D uncertain. Germline V gene lookup returns CDR1 MDHEN and CDR2 SYDVKM. CDR3 size: 13 residues. V was cut by 4 bases and J by 4 bases, with 11 bases left in between. CDR3 amino acids: CASSSPNQYEQYF. CDR3 in DNA: TGTGCCAGCAGTTCCCCTAACCAATACGAGCAGTACTTC. Combining the CDR3 with reference TRBV28 and TRBJ2-7 gives the whole variable domain DVKVTQSSRYLVKRTGEKVFLECVQDMDHENMFWYRQDPGLGLRLIYFSYDVKMKEKGDIPEGYSVSREKKERFSLILESASTNQTSMYLCASSSPNQYEQYFGPGTRLTVT.

The rearrangement links TRBV5-1 to TRBJ2-3; D is perhaps TRBD1 (6 bases). This CDR3 is 14 amino acids long. CDR1 SGHRS and CDR2 YFSETQ come from the germline V gene. Trimming shortened V by 4 bases and J by 2 bases, and 11 bases separated the two germline ends. CDR3 in DNA: TGCGCCAGCAGCGAAAGGACAGACACAGATACGCAGTATTTT. Translating gives CASSERTDTDTQYF.

The rearrangement links TRBV5-4 to TRBJ2-5; D is perhaps TRBD2 (6 bases). V lost 4 bases, J lost 1 base, and 14 bases lay in between. The CDR3 length is 15 residues. Germline-derived CDR1 and CDR2 are SGHNT and YYREEE (reference sequence). The CDR3 reads CASSPDTGVQETQYF. Here the CDR3 DNA reads TGTGCCAGCAGCCCCGACACGGGGGTCCAAGAGACCCAGTACTTC. Full variable domain (rest looked up from reference TRBV5-4 and TRBJ2-5): ETGVTQSPTHLIKTRGQQVTLRCSSQSGHNTVSWYQQALGQGPQFIFQYYREEENGRGNFPPRFSGLQFPNYSSELNVNALELDDSALYLCASSPDTGVQETQYFGPGTRLLVL.

V is TRBV7-9 and J is TRBJ2-3; D ambiguous. Trimming shortened V by 1 base and J by 4 bases, and 6 bases separated the two germline ends. Germline CDR1 is SEHNR and CDR2 is FQNEAQ (reference sequence). The CDR3 covers 13 residues. The CDR3 loop reads CASSLVGADTQYF. In nucleotides, the CDR3 is TGTGCCAGCAGCTTAGTAGGAGCAGATACGCAGTATTTT.

The chain links TRBV5-6 to TRBJ2-7; perhaps TRBD2 as D (5 bases). Trimming removed 4 bases at V and 3 bases at J, with 14 bases between. Germline CDR1 and CDR2: SGHDT and YYEEEE. The CDR3 spans 14 residues. CDR3 sequence (DNA): TGTGCCAGCAGCCCGGGTCTAGGAGGCTACGAGCAGTACTTC. It specifies CASSPGLGGYEQYF.

The rearrangement links TRBV27 to TRBJ2-1; TRBD2 is a possible D gene (7 bases). CDR1 MNHEY and CDR2 SMNVEV come from the germline V gene (reference sequence). The V and J ends lost 11 bases and 4 bases respectively, with 18 bases between them. CDR3 size: 14 residues. CDR3 nucleotide sequence: TGTGCCTCGACTCGGGGGGCGGGATACAATGAGCAGTTCTTC. Protein product: CASTRGAGYNEQFF.

CDR3 region: CASSLVLAGNNEQFF. Here the CDR3 DNA reads TGCGCCAGCAGCTTGGTTCTAGCGGGGAACAATGAGCAGTTCTTC. The chain combines TRBV5-1 with TRBJ2-1, with 9 bases fitting TRBD2. Germline V gives CDR1 SGHRS, CDR2 YFSETQ. V shed 0 bases, J shed 5 bases, and the junction held 3 bases outside the gene matches. The CDR3 sequence is 15 residues long.

This sequence joins TRBV29-1 and TRBJ2-2; D uncertain. V was shortened by 1 base and J by 1 base, with 7 bases between the two germline ends. The length of the CDR3 is 14 residues. Germline V lookup: CDR1 SQVTM, CDR2 ANQGSEA. Here the CDR3 reads CSVEAGMNTGELFF. The CDR3 region has the DNA TGCAGCGTTGAAGCAGGAATGAACACCGGGGAGCTGTTTTTT.

DNA of the CDR3: TGTGCCAGCAGGACACAGGGAGGGGATTCACCCCTCCACTTT. It translates to CASRTQGGDSPLHF. The chain recombines TRBV2 with TRBJ1-6; TRBD1 is a possible D gene (6 bases). Germline lookup yields CDR1 SNHLY and CDR2 FYNNEI. V was trimmed by 6 bases and J by 8 bases, leaving 14 bases between them. CDR3 length: 14 amino acids.

Regarding this clone: An end of the junction differs from the germline gene, which may be a read error. The genes are TRBV18 and TRBJ2-7, with no clear D. This CDR3 is 12 amino acids long. Germline V CDR1 and CDR2: KGHSH, LQKENI. The CDR3 DNA follows: TGTGCCAGCTCACCACCGAAAGCCCCGCCCAACTTC. It codes for CASSPPKAPPNF.

The chain links TRBV18 to TRBJ1-2; 7 bases map to TRBD1. The CDR3 is made up of 18 amino acids. CDR1 is KGHSH, CDR2 LQKENI, per germline. V lost 3 bases, J lost 4 bases, and 17 bases stayed unmatched. The CDR3 DNA sequence: TGTGCCAGCTCACCTCAATCCGTAAGGACAGGCGACTTCTATGGCTACACCTTC. It specifies CASSPQSVRTGDFYGYTF.

The rearrangement joins TRBV18 to TRBJ2-1; D is uncertain. Germline loops: CDR1 KGHSH, CDR2 LQKENI. V was clipped by 3 bases and J by 8 bases, with 8 bases between them. The CDR3 extends over 12 amino acids. The CDR3 region has the DNA TGTGCCAGCTCACCGAAACTCCATGAGCAGTTCTTC. Its protein product is CASSPKLHEQFF.

V gene TRBV19 combines with J gene TRBJ2-1; the match to TRBD1 covers 7 bases. CDR3 size: 13 residues. The V gene's germline CDR1 is LNHDA and CDR2 SQIVND (reference sequence). The junction had 1 base not matched to a gene; V was cut back by 4 bases and J by 4 bases. CDR3 loop: CASSRDSYNEQFF. The CDR3 nucleotides read TGTGCCAGTAGTAGGGACAGTTACAATGAGCAGTTCTTC.

This chain uses TRBV6-2 or TRBV6-3 with TRBJ1-1; 8 bases map to TRBD1. CDR3 size: 14 residues. Per the germline V gene, CDR1 is MNHEY and CDR2 is SVGEGT. After removal of 6 bases from V and 3 bases from J, the junction contained 6 bases not matched to a gene. This CDR3 reads CASSAGGEHTEAFF. The CDR3 DNA reads TGTGCCAGCAGCGCAGGGGGCGAGCACACTGAAGCTTTCTTT.